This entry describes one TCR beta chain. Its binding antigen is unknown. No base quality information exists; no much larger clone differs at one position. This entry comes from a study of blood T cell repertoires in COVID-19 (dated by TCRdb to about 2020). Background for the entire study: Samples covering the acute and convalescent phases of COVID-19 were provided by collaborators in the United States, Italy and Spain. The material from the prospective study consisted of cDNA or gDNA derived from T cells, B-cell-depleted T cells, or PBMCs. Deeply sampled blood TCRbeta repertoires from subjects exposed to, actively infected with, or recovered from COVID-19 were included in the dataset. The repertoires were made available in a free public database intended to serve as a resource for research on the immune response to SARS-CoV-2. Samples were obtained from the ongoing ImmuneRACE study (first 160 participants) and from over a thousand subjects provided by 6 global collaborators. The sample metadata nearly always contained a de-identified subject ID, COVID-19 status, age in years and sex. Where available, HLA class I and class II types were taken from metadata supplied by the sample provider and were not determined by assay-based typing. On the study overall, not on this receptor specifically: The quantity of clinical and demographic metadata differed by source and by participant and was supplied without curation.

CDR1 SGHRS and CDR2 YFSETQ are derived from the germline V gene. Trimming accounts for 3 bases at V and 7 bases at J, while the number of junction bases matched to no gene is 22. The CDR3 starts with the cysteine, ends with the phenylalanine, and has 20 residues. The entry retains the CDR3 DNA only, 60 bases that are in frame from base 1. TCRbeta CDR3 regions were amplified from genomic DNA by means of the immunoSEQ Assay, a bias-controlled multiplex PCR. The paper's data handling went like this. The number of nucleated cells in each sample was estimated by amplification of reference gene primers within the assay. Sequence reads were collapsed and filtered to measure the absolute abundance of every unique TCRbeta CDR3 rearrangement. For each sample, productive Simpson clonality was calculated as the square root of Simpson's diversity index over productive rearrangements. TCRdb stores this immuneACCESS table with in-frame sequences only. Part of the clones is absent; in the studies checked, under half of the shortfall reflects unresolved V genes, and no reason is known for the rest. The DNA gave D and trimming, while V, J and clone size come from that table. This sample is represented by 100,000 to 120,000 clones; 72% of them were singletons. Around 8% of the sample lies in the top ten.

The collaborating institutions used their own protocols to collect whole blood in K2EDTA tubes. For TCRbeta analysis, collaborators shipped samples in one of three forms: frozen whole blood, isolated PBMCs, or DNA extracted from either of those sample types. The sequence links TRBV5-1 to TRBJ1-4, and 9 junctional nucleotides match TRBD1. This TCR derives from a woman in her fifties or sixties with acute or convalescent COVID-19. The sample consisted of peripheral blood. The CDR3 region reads CASSYLSGTGFRGESEKLFF. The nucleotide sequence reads TGCGCCAGCAGCTACCTATCCGGGACAGGGTTCAGAGGTGAGTCTGAAAAACTGTTTTTT.